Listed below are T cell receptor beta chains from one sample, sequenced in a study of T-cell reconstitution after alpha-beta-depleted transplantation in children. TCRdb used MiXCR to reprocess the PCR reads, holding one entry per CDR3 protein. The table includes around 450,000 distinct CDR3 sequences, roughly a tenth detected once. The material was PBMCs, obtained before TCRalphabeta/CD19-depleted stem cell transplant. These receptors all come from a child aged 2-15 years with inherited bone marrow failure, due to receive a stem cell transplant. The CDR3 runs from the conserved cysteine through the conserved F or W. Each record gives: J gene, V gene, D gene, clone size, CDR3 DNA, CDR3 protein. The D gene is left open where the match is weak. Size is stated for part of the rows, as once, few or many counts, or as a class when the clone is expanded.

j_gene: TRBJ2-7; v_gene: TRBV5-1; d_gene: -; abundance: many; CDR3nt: TGCGCCAGCAGCACAGCGGTGTCCAACGAGCAGTACTTC; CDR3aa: CASSTAVSNEQYF
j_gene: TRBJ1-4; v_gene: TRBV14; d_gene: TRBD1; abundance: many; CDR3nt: TGTGCCAGCAGCCAAGAACACAACAGGGGGCTGGAAAAACTGTTTTTT; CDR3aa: CASSQEHNRGLEKLFF
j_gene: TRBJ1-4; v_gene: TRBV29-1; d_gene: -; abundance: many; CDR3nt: TGCAGCGTTGAAGACAGAGCAACTAATGAAAAACTGTTTTTT; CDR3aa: CSVEDRATNEKLFF
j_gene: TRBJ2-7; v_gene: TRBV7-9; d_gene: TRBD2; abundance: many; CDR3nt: TGTGCCAGCAGCTTTTTTTTCGCTAGCGGGAGCCACGAGCAGTACTTC; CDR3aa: CASSFFFASGSHEQYF
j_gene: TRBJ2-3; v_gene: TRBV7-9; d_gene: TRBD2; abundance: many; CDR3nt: TGTGCCAGCAGCCTCACCGGGACTAACACAGATACGCAGTATTTT; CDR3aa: CASSLTGTNTDTQYF
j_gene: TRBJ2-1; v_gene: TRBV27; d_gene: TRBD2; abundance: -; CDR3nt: TGTGCCAGCAGTCCAAACCTCGCCCTTAGCGGGCCCTACAATGAGCAGTTCTTC; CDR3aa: CASSPNLALSGPYNEQFF
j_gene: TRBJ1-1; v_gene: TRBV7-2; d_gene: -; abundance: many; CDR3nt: TGTGCCAGCAGCTGGACTGTAAACACTGAAGCTTTCTTT; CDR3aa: CASSWTVNTEAFF
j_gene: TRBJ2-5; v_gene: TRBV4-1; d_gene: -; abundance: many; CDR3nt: TGCGCCAGCAGCCTCGTGACTGCAAAGGAGATCGAGACCCAGTACTTC; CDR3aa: CASSLVTAKEIETQYF
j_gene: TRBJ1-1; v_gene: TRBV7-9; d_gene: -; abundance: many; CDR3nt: TGTGCCAGCAGCTCCCTGGACAGTGTTCTTGAAGCTTTCTTT; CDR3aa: CASSSLDSVLEAFF
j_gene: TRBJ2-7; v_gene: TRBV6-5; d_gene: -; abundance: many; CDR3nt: TGTGCCAGCAGTTACGGCCTAGTCGGGTACGAGCAGTACTTC; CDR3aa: CASSYGLVGYEQYF
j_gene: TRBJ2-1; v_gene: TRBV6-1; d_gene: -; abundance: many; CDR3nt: TGTGCCAGCAGTGAAGATAGCGGCTCCTACAATGAGCAGTTCTTC; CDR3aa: CASSEDSGSYNEQFF
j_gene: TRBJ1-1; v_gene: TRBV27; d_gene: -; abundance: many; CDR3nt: TGTGCCAGCAGTTTATCCCCTACAGGGTCGAACACTGAAGCTTTCTTT; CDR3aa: CASSLSPTGSNTEAFF
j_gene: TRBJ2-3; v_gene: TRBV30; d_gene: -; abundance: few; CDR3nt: TGTGCCTGTCACAGGGTAGGCACAGATACGCAGTATTTT; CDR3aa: CACHRVGTDTQYF
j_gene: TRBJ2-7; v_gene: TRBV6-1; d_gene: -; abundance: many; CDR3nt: TGTGCCAGCTGGGGCCCCATTTCTTCCTACGAGCAGTACTTC; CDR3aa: CASWGPISSYEQYF
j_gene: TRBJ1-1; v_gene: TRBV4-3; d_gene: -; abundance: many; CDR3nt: TGCGCCAGCAGCCAAACCGGCGCTGAAGCTTTCTTT; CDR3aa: CASSQTGAEAFF
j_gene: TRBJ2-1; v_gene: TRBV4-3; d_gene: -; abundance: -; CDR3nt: TGCGCCAGCAGCCAGCAATTCGAGGTGTGGGAGGAAAACAATGAGCAGTTCTTC; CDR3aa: CASSQQFEVWEENNEQFF
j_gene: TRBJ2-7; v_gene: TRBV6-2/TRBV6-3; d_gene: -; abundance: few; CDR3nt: TGTGCCAGCAGTTACGCGGGACCTAGCTACGAGCAGTACTTC; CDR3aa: CASSYAGPSYEQYF
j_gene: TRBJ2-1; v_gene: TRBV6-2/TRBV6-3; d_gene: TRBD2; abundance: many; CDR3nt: TGTGCCAGCAGTCTCATAGCGGGAGGGTTTATGAATGAGCAGTTCTTC; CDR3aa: CASSLIAGGFMNEQFF
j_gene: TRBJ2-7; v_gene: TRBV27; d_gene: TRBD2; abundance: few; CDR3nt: TGTGCCAGCAGTTCCCTAGCGGATGTCGGGGAGCAGTACTTC; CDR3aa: CASSSLADVGEQYF
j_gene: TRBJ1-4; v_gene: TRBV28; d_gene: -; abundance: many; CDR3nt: TGTGCCAGCAGTTTATGGGGCGGATCTGCAACTAATGAAAAACTGTTTTTT; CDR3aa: CASSLWGGSATNEKLFF
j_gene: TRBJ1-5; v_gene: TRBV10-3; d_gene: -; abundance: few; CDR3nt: TGTGCCATCAGTGAGAGAGGACAGAACCGCAATCAGCCCCAGCATTTT; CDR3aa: CAISERGQNRNQPQHF
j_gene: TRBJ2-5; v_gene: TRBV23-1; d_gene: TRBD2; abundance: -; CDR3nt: TGCGCCAGCAGTCAATCCGGGGGGCAAGAGACCCAGTACTTC; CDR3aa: CASSQSGGQETQYF
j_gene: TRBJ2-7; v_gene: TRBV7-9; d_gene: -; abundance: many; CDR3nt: TGTGCCAGCAGCTTAGCGCCATTTCAGGGGAACGAGCAGTACTTC; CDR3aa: CASSLAPFQGNEQYF
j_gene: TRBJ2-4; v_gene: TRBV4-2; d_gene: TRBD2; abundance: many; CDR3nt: TGTGCCAGCAGCCAAGGAGCCCTAGCGGGAGCGGGGGACATTCAGTACTTC; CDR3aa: CASSQGALAGAGDIQYF
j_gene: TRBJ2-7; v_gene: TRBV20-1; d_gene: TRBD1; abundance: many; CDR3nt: TGCAGTGCTAGTAGGGGGAACCCGGACAGGAGCTCCTACGAGCAGTACTTC; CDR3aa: CSASRGNPDRSSYEQYF
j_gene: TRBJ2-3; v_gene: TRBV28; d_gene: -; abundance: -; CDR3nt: TGTGCCAGCAGACCCACCTGGGGCCCCACAGATACGCAGTATTTT; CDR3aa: CASRPTWGPTDTQYF
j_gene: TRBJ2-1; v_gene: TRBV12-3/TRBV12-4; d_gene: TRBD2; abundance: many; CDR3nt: TGTGCCAGCAGGATACTAGCGGGAGTTGGTGAGCAGTTCTTC; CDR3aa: CASRILAGVGEQFF
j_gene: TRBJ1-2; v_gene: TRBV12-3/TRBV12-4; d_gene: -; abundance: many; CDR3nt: TGTGCCAGCAGTTTGTCAGGGCTCCGCGGCTACACCTTC; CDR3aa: CASSLSGLRGYTF
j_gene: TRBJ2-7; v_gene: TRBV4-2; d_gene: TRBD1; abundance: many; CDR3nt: TGTGCCAGCAGCCAAGATGGTACAGGGGAGAACGAGCAGTACTTC; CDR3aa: CASSQDGTGENEQYF
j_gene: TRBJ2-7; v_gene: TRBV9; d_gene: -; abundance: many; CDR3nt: TGTGCCAGCAGCGTAGAGGACGCCACCTACGAGCAGTACTTC; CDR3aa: CASSVEDATYEQYF
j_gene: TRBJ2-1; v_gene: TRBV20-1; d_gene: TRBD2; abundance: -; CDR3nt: TGCAGTGCTAGTCGTTCTAGCGGAGCCCCTGAGCAGTTCTTC; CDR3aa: CSASRSSGAPEQFF
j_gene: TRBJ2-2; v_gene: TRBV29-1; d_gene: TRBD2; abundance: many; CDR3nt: TGCAGCGGGCGACTAGCGGGAGTCACCGGGGAGCTGTTTTTT; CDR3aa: CSGRLAGVTGELFF
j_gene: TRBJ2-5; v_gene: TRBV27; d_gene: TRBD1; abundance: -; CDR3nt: TGTGCCAGCAGTCGGCGACAGGGCCCCCAAGAGACCCAGTACTTC; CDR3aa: CASSRRQGPQETQYF
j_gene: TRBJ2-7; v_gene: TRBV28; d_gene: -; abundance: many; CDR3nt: TGTGCCAGCAGTTTGGGCAGGGCTTGGTACGAGCAGTACTTC; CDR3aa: CASSLGRAWYEQYF
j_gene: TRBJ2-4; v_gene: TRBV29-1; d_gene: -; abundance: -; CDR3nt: TGCAGCGTTGTACGGGTGGACATTCAGTACTTC; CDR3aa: CSVVRVDIQYF
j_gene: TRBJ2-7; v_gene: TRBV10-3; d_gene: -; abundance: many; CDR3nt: TGTGCCATCAGCGACCCCGGGGCCGCGGTCGCCTACGAGCAGTACTTC; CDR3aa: CAISDPGAAVAYEQYF
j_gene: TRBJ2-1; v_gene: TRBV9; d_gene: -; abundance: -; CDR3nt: TGTGCCAGCAGCGTGGGGCCCACCCTTAGCAATGAGCAGTTCTTC; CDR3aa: CASSVGPTLSNEQFF